Each of the 16 T cell receptor beta chains below was sequenced from the same sample in a study of metastatic and nonmetastatic thyroid tumors. MiXCR reprocessed the PCR reads for TCRdb. The sample has 30,000 to 35,000 clones, approximately 15% seen once. Thyroid surgery was preceded by no treatment in any patient. Sequenced material: blood. The receptors come from a female donor with papillary thyroid cancer or a benign thyroid nodule (not recorded which). Some clones in this sample may be carry-over from other donors' samples.

The gene calls are TRBV11-2 and TRBJ2-7; D is perhaps TRBD1 (5 bases). The V gene's germline CDR1 is SGHAT and CDR2 FQNNGV. V was shortened by 5 bases and J by 3 bases, with 8 bases between the two germline ends. This CDR3 spans 12 amino acids. CDR3 sequence: CASSQGSYEQYF. Here the CDR3 DNA reads TGTGCCAGCAGCCAGGGCAGCTACGAGCAGTACTTC. The complete variable domain, with remaining parts taken from reference TRBV11-2 and TRBJ2-7, reads EAGVAQSPRYKIIEKRQSVAFWCNPISGHATLYWYQQILGQGPKLLIQFQNNGVVDDSQLPKDRFSAERLKGVDSTLKIQPAKLEDSAVYLCASSQGSYEQYFGPGTRLTVT.

The chain recombines TRBV27 with TRBJ2-3, with 12 bases lining up with TRBD2. From germline, CDR1 is MNHEY and CDR2 SMNVEV (reference sequence). The CDR3 loop spans 18 amino acids. V trimming: 5 bases; J trimming: 2 bases; junction bases outside the gene matches: 11. DNA for the CDR3: TGTGCCAGCAGTCGCCTAGCGGGAGGGGGGGGACCCACAGATACGCAGTATTTT. Translating gives CASSRLAGGGGPTDTQYF.

The chain uses TRBV20-1 and TRBJ2-5; 7 positions agree with TRBD1. Germline assignment: CDR1 DFQATT and CDR2 SNEGSKA (reference sequence). This CDR3 region has 14 residues. With V trimmed by 6 bases and J by 4 bases, 11 bases remained unmatched. The CDR3 sequence: CSAKGAPGLETQYF. CDR3 DNA sequence: TGCAGTGCCAAGGGGGCGCCGGGATTAGAGACCCAGTACTTC.

This clone was counted at least ten times. At one end the junction does not follow the germline gene, possibly because of a read error. V and J are TRBV2 and TRBJ2-7, with 11 bases matching TRBD2. There are 14 residues in the CDR3. Germline CDR1 SNHLY, CDR2 FYNNEI. In DNA form, the CDR3 reads TGTGCCGGCAGGGCGACTAGCGGGAAGTACGAGCAGTACTTC. Translated: CAGRATSGKYEQYF. The complete variable domain, with remaining parts taken from reference TRBV2 and TRBJ2-7, reads EPEVTQTPSHQVTQMGQEVILRCVPISNHLYFYWYRQILGQKVEFLVSFYNNEISEKSEIFDDQFSVERPDGSNFTLKIRSTKLEDSAMYFCAGRATSGKYEQYFGPGTRLTVT.

This clone showed up just a few times. The germline gene is not matched at one end of the junction; a read error may be the cause. The chain employs TRBV6-1 and TRBJ1-2; D possibly corresponds to TRBD1 (5 bases). The CDR3 has 13 residues. Germline CDR1 MNHNS, CDR2 SASEGT. CDR3 nucleotides: TGTGCCAGCAGTCCGCCGGGACCCTTAAACATCTTCTTC. Translating it yields CASSPPGPLNIFF.

This clone is judged medium-sized. This sequence joins TRBV5-1 and TRBJ2-5; TRBD2 is a possible D gene (5 bases). Germline V lookup: CDR1 SGHRS, CDR2 YFSETQ. V was shortened by 0 bases and J by 4 bases, with 16 bases between the two germline ends. This CDR3 contains 16 residues. The CDR3 sequence is CASSLGSSGNLETQYF. The CDR3, as DNA: TGCGCCAGCAGCTTGGGATCCAGCGGAAACCTAGAGACCCAGTACTTC.

This clone was counted many times. The same CDR3 arises from other DNA sequences in this sample as well. The V call is TRBV20-1, the J call TRBJ1-2; 8 bases match TRBD1. CDR3 length: 17 residues. V was pared by 3 bases and J by 3 bases, with 15 bases of the junction left unmatched. Germline lookup yields CDR1 DFQATT and CDR2 SNEGSKA (reference sequence). The CDR3 protein is CSASTAFSTQGDYGYTF. The CDR3 bases are TGCAGTGCTAGCACTGCCTTTTCGACACAGGGGGACTATGGCTACACCTTC.

This clone came up many times. The gene calls are TRBV20-1 and TRBJ2-7, with D maybe TRBD2 (5 bases). From germline, CDR1 is DFQATT and CDR2 SNEGSKA (reference sequence). Trimming stripped 0 bases from V and 6 bases from J, with 9 bases between. The CDR3 is made up of 12 amino acids. The CDR3 is CSARDPSGEQYF. In DNA form, the CDR3 reads TGCAGTGCTAGAGACCCGAGCGGCGAGCAGTACTTC.

The gene calls are TRBV20-1 and TRBJ1-6; no reliable D call. V lost 2 bases to trimming and J lost 6 bases, with 8 bases between them. Germline loops: CDR1 DFQATT, CDR2 SNEGSKA (reference sequence). This CDR3 has 13 amino acids. For the CDR3, the DNA is TGCAGTGCTAGATGGCCAACTAATTCACCCCTCCACTTT. Protein product: CSARWPTNSPLHF.

This clone was seen repeatedly, ten times or more. DNA of the CDR3: TGTGCCAGCAGCCCTTACGCTTCAAGGGTGGAAGATACGCAGTATTTT. Protein product: CASSPYASRVEDTQYF. The chain employs TRBV7-7 and TRBJ2-3, with unresolved D. Between the trimmed V and J ends, which lost 5 bases and 5 bases, there was a span of 20 bases. Germline V gives CDR1 SSHAT, CDR2 FNYEAQ (reference sequence). This CDR3 has 16 residues.

The chain has TRBV6-2 or TRBV6-3 and TRBJ2-2, with D perhaps matching TRBD2 (6 bases). The CDR3 is made up of 15 amino acids. Trimming took off 6 bases at V and 3 bases at J, with 14 bases between the two ends. The germline V gene has CDR1 MNHEY and CDR2 SVGEGT. The CDR3 nucleotides are TGTGCCAGCAGCTCTGGGGGGTCGTACACCGGGGAGCTGTTTTTT. It codes for CASSSGGSYTGELFF.

In this sample, this clone turned up a few times. This may be a read error, as it is one base from a much larger clone. V and J are TRBV3-1 and TRBJ2-2; tentative D call: TRBD1 (6 bases). The length of the CDR3 is 15 residues. Germline assignment: CDR1 LGHDT and CDR2 YNNKEL (reference sequence). V was clipped by 4 bases and J by 3 bases, with 12 bases between them. CDR3 amino acids: CASSPTGSDTGELFF. CDR3 DNA sequence: TGTGCCAGCAGCCCCACAGGGAGCGACACCGGGGAGCTGTTTTTT.

This clone appeared a few times. A clone one base away is much larger, so this may be a read error. CDR3 sequence reads: CASSLGLWEKLFF. The CDR3 region has the DNA TGTGCCAGCAGCTTGGGCCTGTGGGAAAAACTGTTTTTT. The chain employs TRBV7-6 and TRBJ1-4, with D hard to call. Germline loops: CDR1 SGHVS, CDR2 FNYEAQ. Trimming removed 3 bases at V and 8 bases at J, with 10 bases between. This CDR3 spans 13 amino acids.

In this sample, this clone is medium-sized (0.01 to 0.1%). The chain uses TRBV27 and TRBJ2-6, with 13 bases lining up with TRBD2. V shed 5 bases, J shed 2 bases, and the junction held 3 bases outside the gene matches. This CDR3 is built from 17 residues. CDR1 MNHEY and CDR2 SMNVEV come from the germline V gene (reference sequence). DNA of the CDR3: TGTGCCAGCAGTGGACTAGCGGGAGTTCCTGGGGCCAACGTCCTGACTTTC. It codes for CASSGLAGVPGANVLTF.

This clone was observed a few times. V usage is TRBV6-1 and J usage is TRBJ2-6; no reliable D call. Deletions cut 5 bases from V and 4 bases from J, with 6 bases between. The CDR3 loop spans 13 amino acids. CDR1 and CDR2 (germline): MNHNS, SASEGT. CDR3 in DNA: TGTGCCAGCAGTTTGTCGGGGGCCAACGTCCTGACTTTC. It specifies CASSLSGANVLTF.

The rearrangement links TRBV7-3 to TRBJ2-3, with a weak D call TRBD1 (6 bases). The CDR3 totals 15 residues. Between the trimmed V and J ends, which lost 6 bases and 6 bases, there was a span of 19 bases. Germline assignment: CDR1 SGHTA and CDR2 FQGTGA. The DNA for the CDR3 is TGTGCCAGCAGTTCATACTCTCTGGGGGCGGATACGCAGTATTTT. It yields the protein CASSSYSLGADTQYF.